The TCR beta chain under discussion was sequenced for a study of T cell clonality in common variable immunodeficiency. This clone was detected many times. Its antigen is still unknown. The read gets to within 3 residues of the CDR3 end, and the germline J gene fills in the rest. Most patients and controls had Caucasian heritage. Blood samples were heparinized, roughly 4.5 to 8.5 ml per donor. Germline loops: CDR1 SNHLY, CDR2 FYNNEI. With 4 bases removed from V and 0 bases from J, the gap between germline ends came to 16 bases. The CDR3 contains 17 residues. The study's findings and limits: In common variable immunodeficiency, TCR beta chains reportedly carried fewer deletions and N-nucleotide insertions.

Equal genomic DNA amounts from CVID and control samples were sequenced. Profiled with immunoSEQ multiplex PCR; TCRdb holds only in-frame clones, not every one. The specimen has some 44,000 clones, none found just once. The clonotype comes from a person aged 18 to 75 in good health. Sequenced: peripheral blood mononuclear cells. This sequence joins TRBV2 and TRBJ2-1; maybe TRBD1 (6 bases). CDR3 DNA, as far as it was read: TGTGCCAGCAGTGGCGTTGGGACAACCGGCTCCTACAATGAG. This gives the protein CASSGVGTTGSYNE. The entire CDR3 sequence reads CASSGVGTTGSYNEQFF.